A single sample gave rise to the 27 T cell receptor beta chains below, sequenced in a study of T cell responses to AZD1222 COVID-19 vaccine. Clones were read by immunoSEQ multiplex PCR, and TCRdb kept only the in-frame ones, dropping some. The sample gives a few hundred thousand clones, approximately 93% of which show up once; around 0.5% is in the top ten. This specimen was peripheral blood, taken on day 0 of AZD1222 vaccination. Receptor source: an adult in good health.

The chain uses TRBV6-2 or TRBV6-3 and TRBJ2-5; D is undetermined. This CDR3 contains 14 residues. Trimming took 0 bases from V and 1 from J, leaving 6 bases between them. The V gene's germline CDR1 is MNHEY and CDR2 SVGEGT. Written as DNA, the CDR3 is TGTGCCAGCAGTTACTCGCGAGTCCAAGAGACCCAGTACTTC. It is translated as CASSYSRVQETQYF.

J is TRBJ2-6 and V is TRBV27; TRBD1 matches 9 bases. The V gene end was trimmed by 5 bases and the J gene end by 2 bases; junction bases not matched to a gene: 13. CDR1 is MNHEY and CDR2 is SMNVEV in the germline V gene (reference sequence). The CDR3 has 19 residues. CDR3 residues: CASSSSGTGLITGANVLTF. CDR3 coding DNA: TGTGCCAGCAGTAGTTCCGGGACAGGGTTAATAACTGGGGCCAACGTCCTGACTTTC.

The rearrangement joins TRBV3-1 (or the pseudogene TRBV3-2) to TRBJ2-3; 7 positions match TRBD1. Germline V CDR1 and CDR2: LGHDT, YNNKEL (reference sequence). CDR3 length equals 14 residues. Germline trimming cut 5 bases from V and 7 bases from J; bases unmatched to any gene: 9. The CDR3 protein is CASSARLGQHTQYF. The DNA of the CDR3 is TGTGCCAGCAGCGCCCGCCTGGGACAGCATACGCAGTATTTT.

The chain links TRBV3-1 (or the pseudogene TRBV3-2) to TRBJ2-3, with D hard to call. Trimming left V 2 bases short and J 5 bases short, with 14 bases between. The CDR3 length is 15 residues. Germline V gene data show CDR1 as LGHDT and CDR2 as YNNKEL (reference sequence). The DNA for the CDR3 is TGTGCCAGCAGCCAATTGTACCTACCCGGAGATACGCAGTATTTT. Its protein product is CASSQLYLPGDTQYF.

CDR3 sequence reads: CSARVQDEQFF. The CDR3 DNA reads as TGCAGTGCTAGAGTTCAGGATGAGCAGTTCTTC. The gene calls are TRBV20-1 and TRBJ2-1; D is ambiguous. Germline values: CDR1 DFQATT, CDR2 SNEGSKA (reference sequence). CDR3 length: 11 amino acids. Trimming pared 1 base from V and 8 bases from J, leaving 6 bases between.

The chain employs TRBV7-3 and TRBJ1-2; D is possibly TRBD1 (5 bases). CDR1 SGHTA and CDR2 FQGTGA come from the germline V gene. Trimming left V 5 bases short and J 8 bases short, with 15 bases between. The CDR3 consists of 13 residues. Written as DNA, the CDR3 is TGTGCCAGCAGCCCCAGGGAGGGATACGGCTACACCTTC. Its protein is CASSPREGYGYTF.

The V gene is TRBV5-1, the J gene TRBJ2-7; 8 bases fit TRBD2. The CDR3 has 14 residues. The germline gives CDR1 SGHRS, CDR2 YFSETQ. The junction had 7 bases not matched to a gene; V was cut back by 4 bases and J by 4 bases. The CDR3: CASSPPGLGYEQYF. DNA of the CDR3: TGCGCCAGCAGCCCCCCGGGACTAGGGTACGAGCAGTACTTC.

The chain uses TRBV10-3 and TRBJ1-4; D perhaps matches TRBD1 (5 bases). V was shortened by 11 bases and J by 8 bases, with 15 bases between the two germline ends. CDR3 length: 12 amino acids. Germline V gene sequence: CDR1 ENHRY, CDR2 SYGVKD. CDR3 in DNA: TGTGCCGCCCGAGGGGAAGGCGAAAAACTGTTTTTT. This gives the protein CAARGEGEKLFF.

The rearrangement joins TRBV30 to TRBJ1-5, with D maybe TRBD1 (5 bases). The CDR3 spans 19 residues. Germline V gene lookup returns CDR1 GTSNPN and CDR2 SVGIG (reference sequence). The germline V and J ends were trimmed by 0 bases and 4 bases, with 25 bases remaining between them. CDR3 in DNA: TGTGCCTGGAGTGTACGGGATTGGGGGGGAACTTTCGAGAATCAGCCCCAGCATTTT. Protein sequence: CAWSVRDWGGTFENQPQHF.

The rearrangement uses TRBV28 and TRBJ2-7; D may be TRBD2 (5 bases). V was pared by 1 base and J by 0 bases, with 13 bases between. This CDR3 is built from 16 residues. Germline loops: CDR1 MDHEN, CDR2 SYDVKM. CDR3 region: CASSLSWTARSYEQYF. CDR3 nucleotides: TGTGCCAGCAGTTTATCTTGGACTGCACGCTCCTACGAGCAGTACTTC.

This chain links TRBV9 with TRBJ2-2; TRBD2 matches 13 bases. The germline V gene encodes CDR1 SGDLS and CDR2 YYNGEE. The CDR3 is made up of 15 amino acids. V lost 7 bases to trimming and J lost 5 bases; unmatched junction nucleotides: 5. The CDR3 loop reads CASGTSGKYTGELFF. In DNA, the CDR3 is TGTGCCAGCGGGACTAGCGGGAAGTATACCGGGGAGCTGTTTTTT.

The chain recombines TRBV2 with TRBJ1-2; 7 bases align to TRBD1. After removal of 7 bases from V and 2 bases from J, the junction contained 10 bases not matched to a gene. Germline CDR1 SNHLY, CDR2 FYNNEI. The CDR3 contains 15 residues. CDR3 residues: CASTPLRDSNYGYTF. Written as DNA, the CDR3 is TGTGCCAGCACACCTTTAAGGGACAGCAACTATGGCTACACCTTC.

The V and J genes are TRBV2 and TRBJ2-7; D not certain. The CDR3 spans 12 residues. CDR1 SNHLY and CDR2 FYNNEI come from the germline V gene. V was cut by 1 base and J by 5 bases, with 6 bases left in between. The CDR3 DNA is TGTGCCAGCAGTGAAGGCCTAAACGAGCAGTACTTC. It yields the protein CASSEGLNEQYF.

V is TRBV5-1 and J is TRBJ1-3; D is perhaps TRBD1 (6 bases). V lost 1 base and J 2 bases, leaving 22 bases between the germline ends. The CDR3 is 19 amino acids. Germline loops: CDR1 SGHRS, CDR2 YFSETQ. The DNA for the CDR3 is TGCGCCAGCAGCTTGCCCGTCTCAGGGGAAAAGATCCCTGGAAACACCATATATTTT. The encoded protein is CASSLPVSGEKIPGNTIYF.

This chain connects TRBV7-2 to TRBJ1-3, with no clear D. The V and J ends lost 1 base and 0 bases respectively, with 7 bases between them. Germline CDR1 is SGHTA and CDR2 is FQGNSA. The CDR3 is 15 amino acids. The CDR3 DNA is TGTGCCAGCAGCTTAGTTTCTGGCTCTGGAAACACCATATATTTT. It codes for CASSLVSGSGNTIYF.

This clone was detected once. The rearrangement links TRBV7-9 to TRBJ1-2; 10 nucleotides line up with TRBD1. CDR1 is SEHNR, CDR2 FQNEAQ, per germline (reference sequence). J lost 2 bases, V lost 5 bases, and 5 bases had no gene match. This CDR3 has 15 amino acids. CDR3 DNA sequence: TGTGCCAGCAGCCTCTCGACAGGGGGCAACTATGGCTACACCTTC. The encoded protein is CASSLSTGGNYGYTF.

The chain couples TRBV10-3 to TRBJ1-2; possibly TRBD1 for D (5 bases). Germline CDR1 ENHRY, CDR2 SYGVKD. CDR3 length: 13 residues. Trimming cost V 6 bases and J 2 bases, with 10 bases left between them. The CDR3 sequence: CAISNDRNYGYTF. The CDR3, as DNA: TGTGCCATCAGCAATGACAGAAACTATGGCTACACCTTC.

The chain links TRBV7-2 to TRBJ1-2; D remains unclear. The germline V gene has CDR1 SGHTA and CDR2 FQGNSA. The V end lost 2 bases, the J end lost 8 bases, and 12 bases lay between the germline ends. The CDR3 sequence is 13 residues long. Written as DNA, the CDR3 is TGTGCCAGCAGCTTAAGTCGGGATTGGGGCTACACCTTC. Translation: CASSLSRDWGYTF.

The chain combines TRBV28 with TRBJ2-5; 8 positions agree with TRBD2. CDR1 and CDR2 from the germline V gene are MDHEN and SYDVKM. J gave up 5 bases and V 2 bases, and 7 bases lay outside the gene matches. CDR3 length: 15 residues. This CDR3 reads CASSLRAGVLETQYF. The CDR3, as DNA: TGTGCCAGCAGTTTAAGAGCGGGAGTTCTGGAGACCCAGTACTTC.

This clone was seen once. The chain has TRBV2 and TRBJ2-2; no reliable D call. Trimming left V 5 bases short and J 4 bases short, with 11 bases between. The CDR3 covers 14 residues. The germline V gene has CDR1 SNHLY and CDR2 FYNNEI. CDR3 protein: CASSRRDGTGELFF. The CDR3 DNA reads TGTGCCAGCAGTAGAAGGGATGGCACCGGGGAGCTGTTTTTT.

This clone was counted a single time. This rearrangement joins TRBV9 to TRBJ2-5; tentative D call: TRBD2 (5 bases). The V and J ends lost 0 bases and 5 bases respectively, with 14 bases between them. Germline lookup yields CDR1 SGDLS and CDR2 YYNGEE. The CDR3 is 15 amino acids. CDR3: CASSVGILADETQYF. In DNA form, the CDR3 reads TGTGCCAGCAGCGTAGGAATTCTAGCCGACGAGACCCAGTACTTC.

This clone was seen once. The chain recombines TRBV29-1 with TRBJ2-5, with 8 bases lining up with TRBD2. Germline CDR1 reads SQVTM; CDR2 reads ANQGSEA. V was pared by 7 bases and J by 4 bases, with 11 bases of the junction left unmatched. The CDR3 has 14 amino acids. The CDR3 region is CSADRGGVGETQYF. DNA for the CDR3: TGCAGCGCTGACCGGGGGGGCGTCGGAGAGACCCAGTACTTC.

J is TRBJ1-2 and V is TRBV5-1; TRBD1 matches at 9 bases. Germline lookup yields CDR1 SGHRS and CDR2 YFSETQ. The length of the CDR3 is 15 residues. V shed 3 bases, J shed 8 bases, and the junction held 11 bases outside the gene matches. Here the CDR3 DNA reads TGCGCCAGCAGCTCAAGCCAACAGGGGGCGCAGGGCTACACCTTC. It specifies CASSSSQQGAQGYTF.

The V call is TRBV2, the J call TRBJ1-2; 10 nucleotides line up with TRBD1. The CDR3 sequence is 13 residues long. Germline CDR1 SNHLY, CDR2 FYNNEI. V lost 2 bases to trimming and J lost 7 bases; unmatched junction nucleotides: 1. CDR3 sequence: CASSERQGAGYTF. In nucleotides, the CDR3 is TGTGCCAGCAGTGAACGACAGGGGGCTGGCTACACCTTC.

V and J are TRBV5-1 and TRBJ2-3; either TRBD1 or TRBD2 may fit D (5 bases each). The CDR3 spans 13 residues. From germline, CDR1 is SGHRS and CDR2 YFSETQ. Between the trimmed V and J ends, which lost 6 bases and 7 bases, there was a span of 15 bases. Here the CDR3 reads CASIGGVSNTQYF. DNA of the CDR3: TGCGCCAGCATTGGGGGAGTATCGAATACGCAGTATTTT.

This rearrangement joins TRBV9 to TRBJ2-3; unclear D gene. Between the trimmed V and J ends, which lost 3 bases and 4 bases, there was a span of 6 bases. Germline V gives CDR1 SGDLS, CDR2 YYNGEE. This CDR3 has 12 amino acids. CDR3 amino acids: CASSGMSDTQYF. The CDR3 DNA reads TGTGCCAGCAGCGGGATGTCAGATACGCAGTATTTT.

The V gene is TRBV6-5, the J gene TRBJ1-1, with D possibly being TRBD1 (5 bases). The V gene lost 6 bases and the J gene lost 2 bases, with 10 bases spanning the gap. The CDR3 is 13 residues long. Germline assignment: CDR1 MNHEY and CDR2 SVGAGI. CDR3 coding DNA: TGTGCCAGCAGCTACGACAGAAACACTGAAGCTTTCTTT. Translating gives CASSYDRNTEAFF.